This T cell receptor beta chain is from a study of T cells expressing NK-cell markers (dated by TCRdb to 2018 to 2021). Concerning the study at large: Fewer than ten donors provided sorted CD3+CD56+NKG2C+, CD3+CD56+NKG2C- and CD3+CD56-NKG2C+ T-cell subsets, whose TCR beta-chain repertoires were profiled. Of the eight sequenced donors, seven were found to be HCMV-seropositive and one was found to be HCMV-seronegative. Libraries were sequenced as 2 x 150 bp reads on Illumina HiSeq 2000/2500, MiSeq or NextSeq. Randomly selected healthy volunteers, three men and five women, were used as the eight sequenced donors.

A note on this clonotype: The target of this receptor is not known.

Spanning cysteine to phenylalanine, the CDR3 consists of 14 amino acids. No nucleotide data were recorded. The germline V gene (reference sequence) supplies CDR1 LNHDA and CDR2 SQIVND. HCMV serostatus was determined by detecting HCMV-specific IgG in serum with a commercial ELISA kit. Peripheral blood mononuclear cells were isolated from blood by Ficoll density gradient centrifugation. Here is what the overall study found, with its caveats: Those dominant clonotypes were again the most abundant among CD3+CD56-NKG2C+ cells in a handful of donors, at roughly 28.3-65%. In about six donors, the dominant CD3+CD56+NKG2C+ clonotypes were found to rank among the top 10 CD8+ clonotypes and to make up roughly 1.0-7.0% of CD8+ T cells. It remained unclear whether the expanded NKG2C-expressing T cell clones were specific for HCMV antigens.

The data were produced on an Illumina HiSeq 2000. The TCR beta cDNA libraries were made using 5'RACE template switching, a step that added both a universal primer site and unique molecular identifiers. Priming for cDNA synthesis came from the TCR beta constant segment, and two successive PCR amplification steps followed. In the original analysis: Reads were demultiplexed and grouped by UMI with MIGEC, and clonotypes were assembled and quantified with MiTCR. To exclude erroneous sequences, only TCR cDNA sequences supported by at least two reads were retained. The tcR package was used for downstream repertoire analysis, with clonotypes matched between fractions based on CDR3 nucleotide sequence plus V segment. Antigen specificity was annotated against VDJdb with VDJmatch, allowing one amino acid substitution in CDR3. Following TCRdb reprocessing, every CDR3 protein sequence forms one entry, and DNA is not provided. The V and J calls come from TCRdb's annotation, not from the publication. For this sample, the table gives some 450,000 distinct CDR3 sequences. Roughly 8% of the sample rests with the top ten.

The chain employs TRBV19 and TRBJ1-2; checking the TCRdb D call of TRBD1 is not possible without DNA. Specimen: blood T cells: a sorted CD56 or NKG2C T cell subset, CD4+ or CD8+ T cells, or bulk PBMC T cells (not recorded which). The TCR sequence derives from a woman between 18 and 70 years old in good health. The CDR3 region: CASRSQGIDYGYTF. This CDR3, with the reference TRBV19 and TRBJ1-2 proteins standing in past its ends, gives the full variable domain DGGITQSPKYLFRKEGQNVTLSCEQNLNHDAMYWYRQDPGQGLRLIYYSQIVNDFQKGDIAEGYSVSREKKESFPLTVTSAQKNPTAFYLCASRSQGIDYGYTFGSGTRLTVV.